Below are 23 T cell receptor beta chains sequenced from a single sample in a study of cytomegalovirus exposure and HLA in healthy donors. PCR amplification relied on 60 Vbeta primers (plus 13 Jbeta primers). Assay: immunoSEQ multiplex PCR; the TCRdb copy retains only in-frame clones and omits some. The sample lists about 280,000 clones, about 87% occurring once. Material for sequencing was PBMCs. The receptors derive from a woman aged 18-29 years in good health and CMV-seronegative.

This chain connects TRBV19 to TRBJ1-1; D not certain. From germline, CDR1 is LNHDA and CDR2 SQIVND (reference sequence). Trimming shortened V by 3 bases and J by 11 bases, and 16 bases separated the two germline ends. CDR3 size: 13 residues. The DNA for the CDR3 is TGTGCCAGTAGTATGCCTTTTCTCGAGGCGGCTTTCTTT. This encodes CASSMPFLEAAFF.

The V gene is TRBV27, the J gene TRBJ2-7; D possibly corresponds to TRBD1 (6 bases). The CDR3 is made up of 15 amino acids. Per the germline V gene, CDR1 is MNHEY and CDR2 is SMNVEV (reference sequence). The V and J ends lost 3 bases and 1 base respectively, with 13 bases between them. The CDR3 spells CASSFSRDTSYEQYF. CDR3 nucleotides: TGTGCCAGCAGTTTTTCCCGGGACACTTCCTACGAGCAGTACTTC.

The chain links TRBV6-1 to TRBJ1-4; 9 positions agree with TRBD1. The CDR3 totals 15 residues. The V segment lost 3 bases and the J segment 8 bases; nucleotides outside the gene matches: 7. Germline V gene sequence: CDR1 MNHNS, CDR2 SASEGT. The CDR3 protein is CASSDLNRGREKLFF. In DNA form, the CDR3 reads TGTGCCAGCAGTGACTTAAACAGGGGGCGGGAAAAACTGTTTTTT.

The chain is built from TRBV7-9 and TRBJ2-7, with D possibly matching TRBD2 (5 bases). CDR1 SEHNR and CDR2 FQNEAQ come from the germline V gene (reference sequence). V was trimmed by 2 bases and J by 5 bases, leaving 13 bases between them. The CDR3 runs to 14 residues. CDR3 sequence reads: CASSLSGVGDEQYF. The CDR3 coding sequence is TGTGCCAGCAGCTTATCCGGGGTTGGGGACGAGCAGTACTTC.

The genes are TRBV9 and TRBJ1-2, with 8 bases matching TRBD1. Germline V gene lookup returns CDR1 SGDLS and CDR2 YYNGEE. This CDR3 spans 18 amino acids. V lost 3 bases to trimming and J lost 0 bases; unmatched junction nucleotides: 13. The CDR3 DNA is TGTGCCAGCAGCGCCTCAGGGGGCGCGTCGGGATCTAACTATGGCTACACCTTC. Translating it yields CASSASGGASGSNYGYTF.

CDR3 in amino acids: CASSSGQTNEKLFF. In nucleotides, the CDR3 is TGTGCCAGCAGTTCGGGACAAACTAATGAAAAACTGTTTTTT. V gene TRBV6-5 combines with J gene TRBJ1-4, with TRBD1 as a possible D gene (6 bases). The CDR3 has 14 residues. CDR1 is MNHEY and CDR2 is SVGAGI in the germline V gene. V lost 4 bases to trimming and J lost 1 base, with 7 bases between them.

The genes are TRBV30 and TRBJ1-3; no definite D call. This CDR3 has 11 residues. V was pared by 1 base and J by 4 bases, with 2 bases between. Germline V gene data show CDR1 as GTSNPN and CDR2 as SVGIG (reference sequence). The CDR3 bases are TGTGCCTGGAGTGCAGGAAACACCATATATTTT. It yields the protein CAWSAGNTIYF.

J is TRBJ1-5 and V is TRBV2; D not certain. V shed 9 bases and J shed 5 bases, with 11 bases lying between them. CDR3 length equals 12 residues. Germline V CDR1 and CDR2: SNHLY, FYNNEI. The DNA of the CDR3 is TGTGCCAGTAAACCACTAGATCAGCCCCAGCATTTT. It is translated as CASKPLDQPQHF.

The CDR3 reads CAWSEGLEAEQFF. As DNA, the CDR3 is TGTGCCTGGAGTGAGGGACTAGAAGCTGAGCAGTTCTTC. The chain has TRBV30 and TRBJ2-1, with 8 bases identical to TRBD2. In germline, CDR1 is GTSNPN, CDR2 SVGIG (reference sequence). The CDR3 is 13 residues long. After removal of 1 base from V and 9 bases from J, the junction contained 5 bases not matched to a gene.

This chain joins TRBV15 and TRBJ2-5; 7 bases line up with TRBD1. This CDR3 is built from 16 residues. In germline, CDR1 is LNHNV, CDR2 YYDKDF (reference sequence). The trim removed 1 base at V and 1 base at J, leaving 6 bases unmatched. In nucleotides, the CDR3 is TGTGCCACCAGCAGAGCTTGGGACAGTCCCCAAGAGACCCAGTACTTC. It specifies CATSRAWDSPQETQYF.

V and J are TRBV9 and TRBJ2-7, with TRBD2 identical over 7 bases. This CDR3 contains 18 residues. Trimming took 0 bases from V and 2 from J; bases not matched to a gene: 14. Germline V gene data show CDR1 as SGDLS and CDR2 as YYNGEE. CDR3 region: CASSVDFGGGELTYEQYF. As DNA, the CDR3 is TGTGCCAGCAGCGTAGATTTCGGTGGGGGGGAACTCACCTACGAGCAGTACTTC.

The J gene is TRBJ1-6, the V gene TRBV2; TRBD1 aligns across 9 bases. There are 15 residues in the CDR3. The germline CDR1 and CDR2 sequences are SNHLY and FYNNEI. The junction had 9 bases not matched to a gene; V was cut back by 5 bases and J by 10 bases. The DNA of the CDR3 is TGTGCCAGCAGTACGGGACAGGGACCTAAGTCACCCCTCCACTTT. It yields the protein CASSTGQGPKSPLHF. Drawing the rest from reference TRBV2 and TRBJ1-6, the complete variable domain is EPEVTQTPSHQVTQMGQEVILRCVPISNHLYFYWYRQILGQKVEFLVSFYNNEISEKSEIFDDQFSVERPDGSNFTLKIRSTKLEDSAMYFCASSTGQGPKSPLHFGNGTRLTVT.

This sequence joins TRBV30 and TRBJ1-1; D gene ambiguous. The CDR3 runs to 11 residues. The germline V gene has CDR1 GTSNPN and CDR2 SVGIG (reference sequence). V was cut by 2 bases and J by 6 bases, with 7 bases left in between. CDR3: CAWSLAAEAFF. The CDR3 nucleotides read TGTGCCTGGAGTTTGGCGGCTGAAGCTTTCTTT.

This rearrangement joins TRBV19 to TRBJ1-2, with TRBD1 matching over 7 bases. The junction had 5 bases not matched to a gene; V was cut back by 1 base and J by 3 bases. The CDR3 covers 15 residues. Germline V gene lookup returns CDR1 LNHDA and CDR2 SQIVND (reference sequence). The CDR3: CASSIVGTAYYGYTF. Written as DNA, the CDR3 is TGTGCCAGTAGTATAGTCGGGACAGCTTACTATGGCTACACCTTC.

The chain uses TRBV2 and TRBJ2-7; 9 bases are shared with TRBD1. Per the germline V gene, CDR1 is SNHLY and CDR2 is FYNNEI. With 5 bases clipped from V and 6 bases from J, the junction kept 8 bases outside the gene matches. The CDR3 is 14 amino acids. CDR3 residues: CASSSGTGYREQYF. The CDR3 nucleotides are TGTGCCAGCAGTTCCGGGACAGGGTATCGCGAGCAGTACTTC. The full variable domain, its missing parts supplied by reference TRBV2 and TRBJ2-7, is EPEVTQTPSHQVTQMGQEVILRCVPISNHLYFYWYRQILGQKVEFLVSFYNNEISEKSEIFDDQFSVERPDGSNFTLKIRSTKLEDSAMYFCASSSGTGYREQYFGPGTRLTVT.

This chain connects TRBV19 to TRBJ2-6; D not certain. This CDR3 region has 15 residues. Trimming left V 3 bases short and J 6 bases short, with 12 bases between. The germline gives CDR1 LNHDA, CDR2 SQIVND (reference sequence). CDR3 loop: CASSMWAAAANVLTF. CDR3 nucleotide sequence: TGTGCCAGTAGTATGTGGGCCGCTGCGGCCAACGTCCTGACTTTC.

This clone was seen more than once but under ten times. The rearrangement links TRBV6-5 to TRBJ1-2; D is undetermined. Trimming stripped 8 bases from V and 4 bases from J, with 20 bases between. Germline-derived CDR1 and CDR2 are MNHEY and SVGAGI. This CDR3 region has 15 residues. The CDR3 coding sequence is TGTGCCAGCGGAAAGCTCAAACAGTTACTCTATGGCTACACCTTC. This codes for CASGKLKQLLYGYTF.

The chain combines TRBV7-9 with TRBJ1-4; D gene ambiguous. There are 14 residues in the CDR3. Germline CDR1 is SEHNR and CDR2 is FQNEAQ (reference sequence). Between the trimmed V and J ends, which lost 5 bases and 6 bases, there was a span of 13 bases. For the CDR3, the DNA is TGTGCCAGCAGCCCACCCGGGAGGTATGAAAAACTGTTTTTT. Translation gives CASSPPGRYEKLFF.

The J gene is TRBJ1-1, the V gene TRBV27; D might be TRBD1 (6 bases). The ends were cut back, 5 bases at V and 0 bases at J, with 10 bases in the middle. This CDR3 region has 14 residues. Germline V gives CDR1 MNHEY, CDR2 SMNVEV (reference sequence). This CDR3 reads CASSRGGVNTEAFF. CDR3 nucleotides: TGTGCCAGCAGTAGGGGGGGGGTGAACACTGAAGCTTTCTTT.

The V gene is TRBV2, the J gene TRBJ1-5, with no clear D. The germline V and J ends were trimmed by 5 bases and 10 bases, with 18 bases remaining between them. The germline CDR1 and CDR2 sequences are SNHLY and FYNNEI. The CDR3 is 14 residues long. CDR3 residues: CASSSRLLVGPQHF. The CDR3 nucleotides read TGTGCCAGCAGTTCGCGGCTGCTGGTTGGCCCCCAGCATTTT.

Only one count was recorded for this clone. The junction shows a germline mismatch at one end, possibly a read error. The chain joins TRBV7-9 to TRBJ1-1; weak D call: TRBD1 (5 bases). This CDR3 comprises 12 residues. Germline V lookup: CDR1 SEHNR, CDR2 FQNEAQ (reference sequence). CDR3 region: CSSSLGSGEAFF. The CDR3 DNA reads as TGTTCCAGCAGCTTAGGATCAGGGGAAGCTTTCTTT.

This rearrangement joins TRBV16 to TRBJ2-7; weak D call: TRBD1 (6 bases). The CDR3 contains 14 residues. The germline V gene has CDR1 KGHSY and CDR2 FQNENV. Trimming took 7 bases from V and 1 from J, leaving 14 bases between them. The CDR3 reads CASMSGTRSYEQYF. Here the CDR3 DNA reads TGTGCCAGCATGTCAGGGACACGTTCCTACGAGCAGTACTTC. The full variable domain, with the rest looked up from reference TRBV16 and TRBJ2-7, is GEEVAQTPKHLVRGEGQKAKLYCAPIKGHSYVFWYQQVLKNEFKFLISFQNENVFDETGMPKERFSAKCLPNSPCSLEIQATKLEDSAVYFCASMSGTRSYEQYFGPGTRLTVT.

V and J are TRBV7-2 and TRBJ1-3; D not resolved. Trimming removed 3 bases at V and 0 bases at J, with 12 bases between. Germline loops: CDR1 SGHTA, CDR2 FQGNSA. The CDR3 is made up of 16 amino acids. The CDR3 nucleotides read TGTGCCAGCAGCTTTCTAGGCAGTAGCTCTGGAAACACCATATATTTT. This codes for CASSFLGSSSGNTIYF.